This T cell receptor beta chain was sequenced for a study of blood T cell repertoires in COVID-19. Looking at the study overall: Material from acute and convalescent COVID-19 was sourced from the United States, Italy and Spain.

With 4 bases clipped from V and 5 bases from J, the junction kept 8 bases outside the gene matches. Per the germline V gene, CDR1 is LGHDT and CDR2 is YNNKEL (reference sequence). The CDR3 has 14 amino acids. Participant age was roughly 18 to 89 years, and participants resided in fewer than 25 US areas. Exposed enrollees encountered a COVID-19 case at some point within 2 weeks before study entry. Original methodology: Amplifying reference gene primers gave estimates of nucleated cell counts. Repertoires were generated with immunoSEQ multiplex PCR, while TCRdb's copy carries only in-frame clones and drops some. D and trimming come from the DNA, and the V and J calls and clone size come from that table. The sample carries 300,000 or so clones, roughly 86% recorded once.

The receptor was isolated from a woman aged 45-59 years who had been exposed to COVID-19. The sequencing sample was made of PBMCs or T cells enriched from blood (not recorded which). The chain carries TRBV3-1 (or the pseudogene TRBV3-2) and TRBJ2-7; TRBD1 matches 7 bases. This CDR3 is CASSPPATGHEQYF. CDR3 DNA sequence: TGTGCCAGCAGCCCCCCGGCGACAGGGCACGAGCAGTACTTC.